This T cell receptor beta chain derives from a study of blood T cell repertoires in COVID-19. Study-wide context: The analysed material was cDNA or gDNA that came from T cells, B-cell-depleted T cells, or PBMCs.

In the original analysis: Reference gene primer amplification yielded estimated nucleated cell counts. Using immunoSEQ multiplex PCR, the repertoire was profiled, and TCRdb retains in-frame clones only, with some absent. V, J and clone size derive from that table, while D and trimming were established from the DNA sequence. This sample has 4,000 to 5,000 clones, with 73% found just once. This TCR derives from a human donor in a cohort sampled during active COVID-19. Material for sequencing was peripheral blood.

The CDR3 DNA follows: TGTGCCAGCAGCCTTCGGGGACTAGCGGCCTACGAGCAGTACTTC. This encodes CASSLRGLAAYEQYF. V gene TRBV7-2 combines with J gene TRBJ2-7; 11 nucleotides match TRBD2. J lost 2 bases, V lost 5 bases, and 5 bases had no gene match. The length of the CDR3 is 15 residues. Germline V CDR1 and CDR2: SGHTA, FQGNSA.